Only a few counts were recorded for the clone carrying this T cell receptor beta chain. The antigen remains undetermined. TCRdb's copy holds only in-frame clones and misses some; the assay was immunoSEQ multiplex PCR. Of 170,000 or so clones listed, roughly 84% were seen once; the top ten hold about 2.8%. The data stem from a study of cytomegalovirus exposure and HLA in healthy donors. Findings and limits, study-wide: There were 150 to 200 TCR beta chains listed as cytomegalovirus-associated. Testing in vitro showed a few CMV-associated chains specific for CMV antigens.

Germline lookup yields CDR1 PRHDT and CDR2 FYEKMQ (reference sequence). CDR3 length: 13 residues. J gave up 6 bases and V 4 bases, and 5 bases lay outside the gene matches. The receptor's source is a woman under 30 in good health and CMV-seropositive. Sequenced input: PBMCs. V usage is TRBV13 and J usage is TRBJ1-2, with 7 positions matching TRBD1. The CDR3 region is CASSSQGFNGYTF. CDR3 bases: TGTGCCAGCAGCTCACAGGGGTTCAATGGCTACACCTTC.